A single sample is the source of the 25 T cell receptor beta chains below, sequenced in a study of blood T cell repertoires in COVID-19. The table came from immunoSEQ multiplex PCR; TCRdb's copy has only in-frame clones and leaves some out. The table lists over 350,000 clones, roughly 85% of them singletons, with approximately 1.4% in the top ten. The specimen sequenced was peripheral blood. These receptors were taken from a woman in her thirties with active or convalescent COVID-19.

This clone was seen a handful of times. The V gene is TRBV18, the J gene TRBJ1-2; 8 nucleotides agree with TRBD1. From germline, CDR1 is KGHSH and CDR2 LQKENI. The CDR3 has 16 amino acids. J gave up 4 bases and V 3 bases, and 10 bases lay outside the gene matches. The CDR3 nucleotides read TGTGCCAGCTCACCTTATGGGACAGGTTCGATCTATGGCTACACCTTC. It encodes CASSPYGTGSIYGYTF.

V is TRBV5-6 and J is TRBJ2-1; 11 bases are a match to TRBD2. The germline V gene has CDR1 SGHDT and CDR2 YYEEEE. Germline trimming cut 4 bases from V and 3 bases from J; bases unmatched to any gene: 3. This CDR3 is built from 15 residues. The DNA of the CDR3 is TGTGCCAGCAGCCCGCTAGCGGGGGGCTACAATGAGCAGTTCTTC. Translating it yields CASSPLAGGYNEQFF.

V usage is TRBV6-6 and J usage is TRBJ2-5, with 7 positions matching TRBD2. This CDR3 is 15 amino acids long. The V gene end was trimmed by 0 bases and the J gene end by 2 bases; junction bases not matched to a gene: 3. Per germline, CDR1 MNHNY and CDR2 SVGAGI (reference sequence). The chain's CDR3 is CASSYSLGGQETQYF. CDR3 sequence (DNA): TGTGCCAGCAGTTACTCCCTCGGGGGGCAAGAGACCCAGTACTTC.

The chain has TRBV19 and TRBJ1-2, with no clear D. Trimming removed 0 bases from V and 1 base from J, with 9 bases in between. The CDR3 spans 15 residues. CDR1 and CDR2 (germline): LNHDA, SQIVND (reference sequence). As DNA, the CDR3 is TGTGCCAGTAGTATAGACCCAGGCCGTAACTATGGCTACACCTTC. It codes for CASSIDPGRNYGYTF.

DNA of the CDR3: TGTGCCAGCAGCCCCCGGGGGGTAGCGGGAGGATTAGAGACCCAGTACTTC. The encoded protein is CASSPRGVAGGLETQYF. J is TRBJ2-5 and V is TRBV7-2; TRBD2 agrees at 10 bases. The length of the CDR3 is 17 residues. Looked up from germline, CDR1 is SGHTA and CDR2 is FQGNSA. V shed 5 bases, J shed 4 bases, and the junction held 13 bases outside the gene matches. Drawing the rest from reference TRBV7-2 and TRBJ2-5, the complete variable domain is GAGVSQSPSNKVTEKGKDVELRCDPISGHTALYWYRQSLGQGLEFLIYFQGNSAPDKSGLPSDRFSAERTGGSVSTLTIQRTQQEDSAVYLCASSPRGVAGGLETQYFGPGTRLLVL.

This clone occurred a few times. The chain combines TRBV2 with TRBJ1-5, with 9 positions matching TRBD1. This CDR3 is 14 amino acids long. After removal of 5 bases from V and 7 bases from J, the junction contained 6 bases not matched to a gene. The germline CDR1 and CDR2 sequences are SNHLY and FYNNEI. CDR3 sequence reads: CASSWDRDDQPQHF. The CDR3 nucleotides are TGTGCCAGCAGTTGGGACAGGGACGACCAGCCCCAGCATTTT.

The chain joins TRBV10-1 to TRBJ2-7; 8 bases line up with TRBD2. The germline gives CDR1 WNHNN, CDR2 SYGVQD (reference sequence). CDR3 length equals 15 residues. Trimming took 3 bases from V and 6 from J; bases not matched to a gene: 10. CDR3 loop: CASSDPNSGGSEQYF. Written as DNA, the CDR3 is TGCGCCAGCAGTGACCCCAACAGCGGGGGATCCGAGCAGTACTTC.

Only one count was recorded for this clone. The rearrangement links TRBV21-1 to TRBJ1-1; the listed D gene, TRBD1, was not tested against the DNA. TRBV21-1 is deemed a pseudogene. The CDR3 contains 13 residues. The CDR3 loop is CASSKEWQGIAFF. As DNA, the CDR3 is TGTGCCAGCAGCAAAGAATGGCAGGGTATAGCTTTCTTT.

The chain joins TRBV4-1 to TRBJ2-7; 8 bases align to TRBD2. The J segment lost 4 bases and the V segment lost 6 bases, leaving 5 bases of the junction unmatched. The CDR3 totals 13 residues. Germline CDR1 and CDR2: MGHRA and YSYEKL. CDR3 residues: CASSIGGGYEQYF. The CDR3 DNA reads as TGCGCCAGCAGTATTGGCGGGGGGTACGAGCAGTACTTC.

This chain joins TRBV3-1 (or the pseudogene TRBV3-2) and TRBJ1-5; D unclear. Germline CDR1 and CDR2: LGHDT and YNNKEL (reference sequence). The CDR3 covers 17 residues. V shed 1 base and J shed 1 base, with 14 bases lying between them. In DNA form, the CDR3 reads TGTGCCAGCAGCCAAGCTCCGGGAGTCATAAGCAATCAGCCCCAGCATTTT. This encodes CASSQAPGVISNQPQHF.

This CDR3 reads CASSKVQRAPDTQYF. The CDR3 bases are TGTGCCAGCAGCAAAGTCCAGCGGGCTCCGGATACGCAGTATTTT. This rearrangement joins TRBV21-1 to TRBJ2-3; the table's D call TRBD2 went unverified against the DNA. TRBV21-1 is given as a pseudogene. The CDR3 is made up of 15 amino acids.

The rearrangement joins TRBV6-1 to TRBJ2-7, with TRBD2 matching over 7 bases. The CDR3 has 17 residues. V trimming: 1 base; J trimming: 0 bases; junction bases outside the gene matches: 9. Germline V gene lookup returns CDR1 MNHNS and CDR2 SASEGT. For the CDR3, the DNA is TGTGCCAGCAGTGAAGTTACCCTAGCGGTTAGCTCCTACGAGCAGTACTTC. It encodes CASSEVTLAVSSYEQYF.

The V call is TRBV7-2, the J call TRBJ1-3; maybe TRBD1 (5 bases). Per germline, CDR1 SGHTA and CDR2 FQGNSA. V lost 5 bases and J 1 base, leaving 9 bases between the germline ends. The CDR3 is 14 amino acids. The DNA for the CDR3 is TGTGCCAGCAGCGTCAGGGTATCTGGAAACACCATATATTTT. This encodes CASSVRVSGNTIYF. The whole variable domain, remainder taken from reference TRBV7-2 and TRBJ1-3, is GAGVSQSPSNKVTEKGKDVELRCDPISGHTALYWYRQSLGQGLEFLIYFQGNSAPDKSGLPSDRFSAERTGGSVSTLTIQRTQQEDSAVYLCASSVRVSGNTIYFGEGSWLTVV.

The chain has TRBV12-3 or TRBV12-4 and TRBJ1-2; D is unresolved. Trimming shortened V by 4 bases and J by 5 bases, and 5 bases separated the two germline ends. The CDR3 runs to 11 residues. The CDR3 bases are TGTGCCAGCAGTTACGGTTATGGCTACACCTTC. As protein: CASSYGYGYTF.

There are a few counts of this clone. The chain combines TRBV10-1 with TRBJ1-1, with 8 positions matching TRBD1. Trimming at V came to 8 bases and at J to 0 bases, leaving 2 bases not matched to a gene. The germline V gene encodes CDR1 WNHNN and CDR2 SYGVQD (reference sequence). The CDR3 is made up of 13 amino acids. Here the CDR3 DNA reads TGCGCCAGCCGACAGGGGATGAACACTGAAGCTTTCTTT. The encoded protein is CASRQGMNTEAFF.

This clone was seen only once. V gene TRBV4-1 combines with J gene TRBJ1-5; D is unclear. CDR1 MGHRA and CDR2 YSYEKL come from the germline V gene. Trimming took off 1 base at V and 6 bases at J, with 13 bases between the two ends. CDR3 size: 15 residues. CDR3 sequence: CASSQGRASGQPQHF. In nucleotides, the CDR3 is TGCGCCAGCAGCCAAGGACGCGCGTCGGGTCAGCCCCAGCATTTT.

This chain uses TRBV10-1 with TRBJ2-2; a possible D gene is TRBD1 (6 bases). V lost 6 bases and J 3 bases, leaving 11 bases between the germline ends. Germline V gives CDR1 WNHNN, CDR2 SYGVQD (reference sequence). This CDR3 has 14 residues. The CDR3 loop reads CASSPNRDTGELFF. Here the CDR3 DNA reads TGCGCCAGCAGCCCCAACAGGGACACCGGGGAGCTGTTTTTT.

The chain recombines TRBV11-3 with TRBJ1-2, with D possibly being TRBD1 (5 bases). The V end lost 0 bases, the J end lost 0 bases, and 23 bases lay between the germline ends. The CDR3 has 20 amino acids. Germline V gene data show CDR1 as SGHNT and CDR2 as YENEEA. The CDR3 loop reads CASSLEGWGSFDRTNYGYTF. As DNA, the CDR3 is TGTGCCAGCAGCTTAGAAGGTTGGGGATCGTTTGACAGAACTAACTATGGCTACACCTTC.

The chain has TRBV7-9 and TRBJ1-5, with D perhaps matching TRBD1 (6 bases). V lost 1 base and J 2 bases, leaving 12 bases between the germline ends. Germline values: CDR1 SEHNR, CDR2 FQNEAQ (reference sequence). This CDR3 contains 16 residues. The CDR3 reads CASSLEGHPGNQPQHF. In nucleotides, the CDR3 is TGTGCCAGCAGCTTAGAGGGACATCCTGGCAATCAGCCCCAGCATTTT. The variable domain in full, with the rest retrieved from reference TRBV7-9 and TRBJ1-5, is DTGVSQNPRHKITKRGQNVTFRCDPISEHNRLYWYRQTLGQGPEFLTYFQNEAQLEKSRLLSDRFSAERPKGSFSTLEIQRTEQGDSAMYLCASSLEGHPGNQPQHFGDGTRLSIL.

J is TRBJ2-1 and V is TRBV27; 7 nucleotides agree with TRBD2. After removal of 2 bases from V and 7 bases from J, the junction contained 5 bases not matched to a gene. Germline CDR1 and CDR2: MNHEY and SMNVEV (reference sequence). CDR3 length equals 14 residues. The CDR3, as DNA: TGTGCCAGCAGTTTAAGCCTAGCGGCGAATGAGCAGTTCTTC. The encoded protein is CASSLSLAANEQFF.

The chain carries TRBV5-1 and TRBJ1-1; possibly TRBD1 for D (6 bases). The germline gives CDR1 SGHRS, CDR2 YFSETQ. The CDR3 has 17 residues. Trimming stripped 0 bases from V and 7 bases from J, with 22 bases between. For the CDR3, the DNA is TGCGCCAGCAGCTTGGATACTTCAGCTTTGAACAGGGATGAAGCTTTCTTT. Encoded protein: CASSLDTSALNRDEAFF.

V gene TRBV3-1 (or the pseudogene TRBV3-2) combines with J gene TRBJ2-1, with TRBD1 matching over 7 bases. The CDR3 runs 16 residues. Germline V CDR1 and CDR2: LGHDT, YNNKEL (reference sequence). Losses at the gene ends were 5 bases for V and 0 bases for J; bases not matched to a gene: 7. The CDR3 reads CASSNRQGSSYNEQFF. CDR3 in DNA: TGTGCCAGCAGCAACAGACAGGGTAGCTCCTACAATGAGCAGTTCTTC.

There are a few counts of this clone. V and J are TRBV6-1 and TRBJ1-1; 11 nucleotides align to TRBD1. The germline CDR1 and CDR2 sequences are MNHNS and SASEGT. V lost 5 bases and J lost 12; bases outside the gene matches: 5. The CDR3 consists of 12 residues. The CDR3 sequence is CASSSGTGGTFF. In nucleotides, the CDR3 is TGTGCCAGCAGTTCCGGGACAGGGGGAACTTTCTTT.

The V gene is TRBV7-2, the J gene TRBJ2-5; D unresolved. This CDR3 has 14 residues. Germline-derived CDR1 and CDR2 are SGHTA and FQGNSA. Trimming left V 2 bases short and J 5 bases short, with 12 bases between. CDR3 DNA: TGTGCCAGCAGCTTATGGGCGAGCCAGGAGACCCAGTACTTC. It codes for CASSLWASQETQYF.

The genes are TRBV2 and TRBJ2-1; 7 bases line up with TRBD1. The V segment lost 10 bases and the J segment 2 bases; nucleotides outside the gene matches: 5. Germline CDR1 and CDR2: SNHLY and FYNNEI. This CDR3 is 13 amino acids long. Here the CDR3 reads CATRDSTYNEQFF. DNA for the CDR3: TGTGCCACCCGGGACAGTACCTACAATGAGCAGTTCTTC.